This T cell receptor (beta chain) appears in the sequencing data of a study of blood T cell repertoires in COVID-19. This CDR3 comprises 14 residues. Looked up from germline, CDR1 is SGHVS and CDR2 is FQNEAQ. The V end lost 1 base, the J end lost 9 bases, and 12 bases lay between the germline ends. Recruits, aged roughly 18 to 95 years, lived in 24 US areas. This clone was seen once. This sample also contains other DNA sequences that code for the same CDR3. Authors' data handling: Estimation of nucleated cell counts was performed using reference gene primer amplification. TCRdb's table, derived via immunoSEQ multiplex PCR, lists solely in-frame clones and lacks some. From that table come the V and J calls and clone size; the DNA was used to work out D and trimming. The sample yields approximately 300,000 clones, around nine tenths seen once.

V is TRBV7-8 and J is TRBJ1-4; D uncertain. Sequencing was done on a sample of PBMCs or T cells enriched from blood (not recorded which). This clonotype was obtained from a woman aged 25 to 39 who had been exposed to COVID-19. Here the CDR3 reads CASSLGGLEKKLFF. The CDR3 DNA follows: TGTGCCAGCAGCTTAGGTGGGTTGGAGAAAAAACTGTTTTTT.